A selection of T cell receptor beta chains follows, all from one sample in a study of response to subunit inactivated influenza vaccine. TCRdb re-called the RT-PCR reads through MiXCR, storing one row per CDR3 protein. The sample carries about 540,000 distinct CDR3 sequences, approximately 15% recorded once. The source was PBMCs from blood, collected approximately 12 days after vaccination. These receptor sequences come from a man between 45 and 60 years old who received an inactivated influenza vaccine. The CDR3 runs from the conserved cysteine through the conserved F or W. D genes are given only for firm matches. Part of the rows lack a size; the others show once, few, many or a class for expanded clones.

.,TRBJ2-5,.,TRBV7-8,TGTGCCAGCAGCTTAGACGTGGGTGAGACCCAGTACTTC,CASSLDVGETQYF
.,TRBJ2-7,.,TRBV25-1,TGTGCCAGCAGTGAAATGGCACACTCCTACGAGCAGTACTTC,CASSEMAHSYEQYF
.,TRBJ2-7,.,TRBV20-1,TGCAGTGCTAGGGCGTCCGGGACTCGGCAGTACTTC,CSARASGTRQYF
.,TRBJ2-7,TRBD1,TRBV6-1,TGTGCCAGCAGATGGGACAGGGAGTACTTC,CASRWDREYF
many,TRBJ2-1,TRBD2,TRBV28,TGTGCCAGCGGGCCTGCCGGGACTAGCTCCTACAATGAGCAGTTCTTC,CASGPAGTSSYNEQFF
.,TRBJ2-1,.,TRBV11-3,TGTGCCAGCAGCTCCAGCGGATTGACCTACAATGAGCAGTTCTTC,CASSSSGLTYNEQFF
few,TRBJ1-2,TRBD1,TRBV29-1,TGCAGCGGTAAACAGGGGGCTCAGGGCTACACCTTC,CSGKQGAQGYTF
few,TRBJ2-7,.,TRBV12-3/TRBV12-4,TGTGCCAGCAGTTTAAGGGGGGGGCAGTTATACGAGCAGTACTTC,CASSLRGGQLYEQYF
few,TRBJ1-4,.,TRBV9,TGTGCCAGCAGCGTAGGGACAGCAACTAATGAAAAACTGTTTTTT,CASSVGTATNEKLFF
many,TRBJ2-1,.,TRBV12-3/TRBV12-4,TGTGCCAGCCGCTACTCGGCGGGCCCCAATGAGCAGTTCTTC,CASRYSAGPNEQFF
few,TRBJ1-3,.,TRBV6-1,TGTGCCAGCAGTAAAGACAGCTCTGGAAACACCATATATTTT,CASSKDSSGNTIYF
few,TRBJ1-3,TRBD1,TRBV10-3,TGTGCCATCAGTGAGTCAATAGGACAGGGCGTATCTGGAAACACCATATATTTT,CAISESIGQGVSGNTIYF
few,TRBJ1-1,TRBD1,TRBV20-1,TGCAGTGCTAGAGAGACAGGGGTGAACACTGAAGCTTTCTTT,CSARETGVNTEAFF
once,TRBJ2-3,.,TRBV18,TGTGCCAGCTCACCACCGAAGTCAGGCCTGAGCACAGATACGCAGTATTTT,CASSPPKSGLSTDTQYF